Below, 12 T cell receptor beta chains from the same sample are listed, as sequenced in a study of response to subunit inactivated influenza vaccine. TCRdb passed the RT-PCR reads through MiXCR, listing each CDR3 protein once. Here the sample spans 300,000 to 350,000 distinct CDR3 sequences, around a fifth being singletons. Sequences were derived from PBMCs from blood, sampled approximately 22 months after vaccination. These receptors came from a man between 50 and 70 years old who received an inactivated influenza vaccine.

This clonotype was seen only a few times. The genes are TRBV11-2 and TRBJ2-1, with TRBD2 matching over 13 bases. Germline V gene data show CDR1 as SGHAT and CDR2 as FQNNGV. V lost 0 bases to trimming and J lost 1 base; unmatched junction nucleotides: 3. This CDR3 comprises 18 residues. The CDR3 region is CASSLEGLAGRSYNEQFF. The CDR3 DNA is TGTGCCAGCAGCTTAGAGGGACTAGCGGGAAGGTCCTACAATGAGCAGTTCTTC. Full variable domain (rest looked up from reference TRBV11-2 and TRBJ2-1): EAGVAQSPRYKIIEKRQSVAFWCNPISGHATLYWYQQILGQGPKLLIQFQNNGVVDDSQLPKDRFSAERLKGVDSTLKIQPAKLEDSAVYLCASSLEGLAGRSYNEQFFGPGTRLTVL.

This clonotype was counted a few times. The chain recombines TRBV6-1 with TRBJ1-3, with 8 bases fitting TRBD1. Germline lookup yields CDR1 MNHNS and CDR2 SASEGT. The length of the CDR3 is 15 residues. Unmatched junction bases numbered 5, after V lost 6 bases and J lost 1 base. The CDR3 DNA sequence: TGTGCCAGCAGCCGCGGGACAGGATCTGGAAACACCATATATTTT. As protein: CASSRGTGSGNTIYF.

The chain recombines TRBV3-1 with TRBJ2-7; D remains unclear. V was clipped by 2 bases and J by 2 bases, with 7 bases between them. Germline assignment: CDR1 LGHDT and CDR2 YNNKEL (reference sequence). The CDR3 runs 13 residues. In DNA, the CDR3 is TGTGCCAGCAGCCAATCCTGTACCTACGAGCAGTACTTC. Translation gives CASSQSCTYEQYF.

This clonotype has at least ten counts. The genes are TRBV5-1 and TRBJ1-1, with a tentative D call TRBD1 (5 bases). Trimming removed 2 bases at V and 4 bases at J, with 9 bases between. The CDR3 extends over 13 amino acids. Germline loops: CDR1 SGHRS, CDR2 YFSETQ. The CDR3 DNA follows: TGCGCCAGCAGCTTTCAGGGTTCCACTGAAGCTTTCTTT. Encoded protein: CASSFQGSTEAFF.

The chain combines TRBV5-1 with TRBJ2-2; 12 bases line up with TRBD2. The junction had 6 bases not matched to a gene; V was cut back by 3 bases and J by 3 bases. In germline, CDR1 is SGHRS, CDR2 YFSETQ. CDR3 length: 17 residues. This CDR3 reads CASSSSSGGAHTGELFF. CDR3 nucleotide sequence: TGCGCCAGCAGCTCGTCTAGCGGGGGGGCCCACACCGGGGAGCTGTTTTTT. The full variable domain, rest sourced from reference TRBV5-1 and TRBJ2-2, is KAGVTQTPRYLIKTRGQQVTLSCSPISGHRSVSWYQQTPGQGLQFLFEYFSETQRNKGNFPGRFSGRQFSNSRSEMNVSTLELGDSALYLCASSSSSGGAHTGELFFGEGSRLTVL.

CDR3 in amino acids: CASSYKRLLNTEAFF. The CDR3 DNA reads TGTGCCAGCAGTTACAAACGACTCCTGAACACTGAAGCTTTCTTT. The chain has TRBV6-2 or TRBV6-3 and TRBJ1-1; no definite D call. V lost 2 bases and J 0 bases, leaving 10 bases between the germline ends. This CDR3 is 15 amino acids long. Germline assignment: CDR1 MNHEY and CDR2 SVGEGT.

This clonotype was recorded many times. J is TRBJ1-2 and V is TRBV4-1, with 7 bases fitting TRBD1. J was trimmed by 4 bases and V by 1 base; bases with no gene match: 3. Germline CDR1 is MGHRA and CDR2 is YSYEKL. The CDR3 spans 14 residues. The CDR3 here is CASSQVGGLYGYTF. The DNA for the CDR3 is TGCGCCAGCAGCCAAGTAGGGGGCCTCTATGGCTACACCTTC.

The chain couples TRBV2 to TRBJ1-4; D is uncertain. The V end was cut by 8 bases, the J end by 2 bases, with 21 bases between. Germline values: CDR1 SNHLY, CDR2 FYNNEI. The length of the CDR3 is 17 residues. Here the CDR3 reads CASGGRSSLPTNEKLFF. The CDR3 bases are TGTGCCAGCGGAGGACGGAGCAGCCTCCCGACTAATGAAAAACTGTTTTTT.

Turning to this clonotype: The junction and the germline gene differ at one end; a read error may be behind it. J is TRBJ1-1 and V is TRBV6-1; possible D gene TRBD1, 5 bases. The germline V gene has CDR1 MNHNS and CDR2 SASEGT. The CDR3 runs to 17 residues. Written as DNA, the CDR3 is TGTGCCAGCACCGATGGGGGGAGGGATGTGTCGGCGGCTGAAGCTTTTTTT. Translating gives CASTDGGRDVSAAEAFF.

The rearrangement uses TRBV12-3 or TRBV12-4 and TRBJ1-2; 10 nucleotides agree with TRBD1. V trimming: 5 bases; J trimming: 9 bases; junction bases outside the gene matches: 15. There are 16 residues in the CDR3. The CDR3, as DNA: TGTGCCAGCAGTGGCTCGCCGGGACAGGGGCTAACTCGCTACACCTTC. It translates to CASSGSPGQGLTRYTF.

This clonotype was observed many times. The chain recombines TRBV29-1 with TRBJ1-2; 11 bases are shared with TRBD1. V dropped 4 bases and J dropped 3; count of bases not matched to a gene: 1. This CDR3 comprises 13 residues. Germline values: CDR1 SQVTM, CDR2 ANQGSEA. The CDR3 spells CSVVGQGDYGYTF. For the CDR3, the DNA is TGCAGCGTTGTGGGACAGGGGGACTATGGCTACACCTTC.

The table lists this clonotype with a few counts. The V call is TRBV4-2, the J call TRBJ2-1; 12 nucleotides line up with TRBD2. Germline V gene lookup returns CDR1 LGHNA and CDR2 YNFKEQ. Unmatched junction bases numbered 2, after V lost 0 bases and J lost 2 bases. The CDR3 runs 17 residues. In nucleotides, the CDR3 is TGTGCCAGCAGCCAAGAGGCTAGCGGGGGGGCCTACAATGAGCAGTTCTTC. Translating gives CASSQEASGGAYNEQFF.